The sequence of this T cell receptor beta chain was determined in a study of identifying expanded T cells in peripheral blood. General study results and limits: Across healthy donors, higher total template counts meant significantly greater roughly two-week count variance.

During the collection period, no donor immune events like infections were recorded. A word on this clone: The target antigen is unknown.

Germline V CDR1 and CDR2: SGHNT, YYREEE (reference sequence). The CDR3 is made up of 13 amino acids. The J segment lost 5 bases and the V segment lost 3 bases, leaving 4 bases of the junction unmatched. Repertoires were generated with immunoSEQ multiplex PCR, while TCRdb's copy carries only in-frame clones and drops some. The sample contains about 100,000 clones, approximately 90% of which appear only once. This receptor was taken from a person between 18 and 75 years old in good health. The rearrangement links TRBV5-4 to TRBJ1-2; 7 positions agree with TRBD1. Material for sequencing was blood. The CDR3 reads CASSYDREYGYTF. CDR3 in DNA: TGTGCCAGCAGCTATGACAGGGAATATGGCTACACCTTC.